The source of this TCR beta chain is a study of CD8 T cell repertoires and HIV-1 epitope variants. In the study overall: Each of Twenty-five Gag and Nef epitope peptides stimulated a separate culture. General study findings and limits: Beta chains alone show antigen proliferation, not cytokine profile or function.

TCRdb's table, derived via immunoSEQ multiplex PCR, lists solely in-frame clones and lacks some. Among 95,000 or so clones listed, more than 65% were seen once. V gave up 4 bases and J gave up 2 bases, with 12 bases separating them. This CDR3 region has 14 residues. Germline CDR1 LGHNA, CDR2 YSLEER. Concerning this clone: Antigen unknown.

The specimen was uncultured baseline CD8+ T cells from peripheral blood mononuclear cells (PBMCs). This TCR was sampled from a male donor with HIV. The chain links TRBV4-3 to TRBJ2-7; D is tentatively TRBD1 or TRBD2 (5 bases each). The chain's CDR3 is CASSPGDGAYEQYF. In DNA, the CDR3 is TGCGCCAGCAGCCCCGGGGACGGAGCCTACGAGCAGTACTTC.